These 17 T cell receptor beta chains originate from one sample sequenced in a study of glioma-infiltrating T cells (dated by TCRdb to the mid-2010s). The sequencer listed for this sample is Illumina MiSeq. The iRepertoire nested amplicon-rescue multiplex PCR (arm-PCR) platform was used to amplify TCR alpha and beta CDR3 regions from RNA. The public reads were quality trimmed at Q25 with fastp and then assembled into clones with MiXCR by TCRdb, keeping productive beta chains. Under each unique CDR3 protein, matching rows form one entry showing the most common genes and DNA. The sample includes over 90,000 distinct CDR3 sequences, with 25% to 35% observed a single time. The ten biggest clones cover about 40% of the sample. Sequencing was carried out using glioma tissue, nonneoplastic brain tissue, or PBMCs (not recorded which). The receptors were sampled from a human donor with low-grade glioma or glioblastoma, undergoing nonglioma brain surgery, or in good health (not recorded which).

DNA of the CDR3: TGTGCCAGCAGTGGGGACAGGGGTTCTGGAAACACCATATATTTT. Translated, it gives CASSGDRGSGNTIYF. The chain employs TRBV6-1 and TRBJ1-3; 10 positions agree with TRBD1. The CDR3 runs 15 residues. With V trimmed by 4 bases and J by 1 base, 1 base remained unmatched. Germline CDR1 is MNHNS and CDR2 is SASEGT.

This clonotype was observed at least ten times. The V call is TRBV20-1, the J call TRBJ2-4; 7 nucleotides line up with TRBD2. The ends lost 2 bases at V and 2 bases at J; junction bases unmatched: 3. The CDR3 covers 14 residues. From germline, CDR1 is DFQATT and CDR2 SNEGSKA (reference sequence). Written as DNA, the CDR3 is TGCAGTGCTAGATCCAGCGGGACCAAAAACATTCAGTACTTC. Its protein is CSARSSGTKNIQYF.

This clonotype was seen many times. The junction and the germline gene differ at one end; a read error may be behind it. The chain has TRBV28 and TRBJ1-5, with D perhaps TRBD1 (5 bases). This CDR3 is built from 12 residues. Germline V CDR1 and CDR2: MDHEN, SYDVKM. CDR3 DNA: TGTGCCAGTAGTTCGGGGGGACAGCCCCAGCATTTT. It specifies CASSSGGQPQHF.

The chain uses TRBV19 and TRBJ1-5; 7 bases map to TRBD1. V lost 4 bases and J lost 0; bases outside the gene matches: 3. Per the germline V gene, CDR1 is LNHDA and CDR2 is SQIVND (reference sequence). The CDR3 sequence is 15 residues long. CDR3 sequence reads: CASSKGQISNQPQHF. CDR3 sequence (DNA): TGTGCCAGTAGTAAGGGACAGATTAGCAATCAGCCCCAGCATTTT.

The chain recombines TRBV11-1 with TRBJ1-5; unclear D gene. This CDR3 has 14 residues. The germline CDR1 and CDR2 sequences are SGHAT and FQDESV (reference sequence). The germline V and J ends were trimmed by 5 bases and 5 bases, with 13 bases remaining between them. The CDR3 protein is CASSLQKGDQPQHF. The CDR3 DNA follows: TGTGCCAGCAGCCTGCAAAAGGGTGATCAGCCCCAGCATTTT.

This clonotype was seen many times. DNA for the CDR3: TGTGCCAGCAGTTCCCTTAATCAGTATGGCTACACCTTC. Translated, it gives CASSSLNQYGYTF. This chain uses TRBV27 with TRBJ1-2; D remains unclear. Per the germline V gene, CDR1 is MNHEY and CDR2 is SMNVEV (reference sequence). CDR3 length equals 13 residues. V gave up 4 bases and J gave up 5 bases, with 11 bases separating them.

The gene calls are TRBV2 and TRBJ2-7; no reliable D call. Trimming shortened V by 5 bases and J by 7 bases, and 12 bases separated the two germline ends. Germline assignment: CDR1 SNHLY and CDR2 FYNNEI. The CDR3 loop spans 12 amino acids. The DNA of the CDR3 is TGTGCCAGCAGTCAGGAGTACAATGAGCAGTACTTC. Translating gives CASSQEYNEQYF.

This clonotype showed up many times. CDR3 protein: CASRMLGQPQHF. The CDR3, as DNA: TGTGCCAGCAGGATGTTGGGGCAGCCCCAGCATTTT. The V gene is TRBV6-1, the J gene TRBJ1-5; D not resolved. There are 12 residues in the CDR3. Germline V lookup: CDR1 MNHNS, CDR2 SASEGT. Between the trimmed V and J ends, which lost 6 bases and 7 bases, there was a span of 10 bases.

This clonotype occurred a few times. CDR3 sequence reads: CASSQGTLAGGLGHEQFF. The CDR3 nucleotides read TGCGCCAGCAGCCAAGGCACTCTAGCGGGCGGGTTGGGCCATGAGCAGTTCTTC. The chain uses TRBV4-3 and TRBJ2-1, with 8 positions matching TRBD2. Germline loops: CDR1 LGHNA, CDR2 YSLEER. The CDR3 has 18 residues. Trimming at V came to 1 base and at J to 8 bases, leaving 16 bases not matched to a gene.

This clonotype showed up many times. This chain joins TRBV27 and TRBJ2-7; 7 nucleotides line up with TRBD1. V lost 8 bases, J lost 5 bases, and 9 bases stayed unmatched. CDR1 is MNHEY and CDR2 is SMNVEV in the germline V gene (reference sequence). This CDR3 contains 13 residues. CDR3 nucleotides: TGTGCCAGCGGAAACAGGGGACCCCACGAGCAGTACTTC. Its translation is CASGNRGPHEQYF.

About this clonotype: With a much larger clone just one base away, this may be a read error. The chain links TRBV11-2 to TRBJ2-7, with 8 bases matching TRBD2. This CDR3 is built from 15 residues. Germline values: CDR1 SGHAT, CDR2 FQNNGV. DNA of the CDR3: TGTGCCAGCAGCTTAGCGGGGGGGACTTTCTACGAGCAGTGCTTC. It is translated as CASSLAGGTFYEQCF.

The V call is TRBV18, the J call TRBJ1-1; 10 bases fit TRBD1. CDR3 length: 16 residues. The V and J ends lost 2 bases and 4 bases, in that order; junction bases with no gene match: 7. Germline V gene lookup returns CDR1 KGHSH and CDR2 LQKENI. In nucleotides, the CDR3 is TGTGCCAGCTCACCATCCCCCAGGACAGGGGGCACTGAAGCTTTCTTT. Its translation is CASSPSPRTGGTEAFF.

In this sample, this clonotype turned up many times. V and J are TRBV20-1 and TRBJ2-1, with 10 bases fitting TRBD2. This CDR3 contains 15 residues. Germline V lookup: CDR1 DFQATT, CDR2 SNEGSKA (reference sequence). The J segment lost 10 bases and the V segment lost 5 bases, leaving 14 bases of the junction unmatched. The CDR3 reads CSAPTWQRGGHEQFF. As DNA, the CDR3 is TGCAGTGCTCCTACGTGGCAGCGGGGGGGCCACGAGCAGTTCTTC.

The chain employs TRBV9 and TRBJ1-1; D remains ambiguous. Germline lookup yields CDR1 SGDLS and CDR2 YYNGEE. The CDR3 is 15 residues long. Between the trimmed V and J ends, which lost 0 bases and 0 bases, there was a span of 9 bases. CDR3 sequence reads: CASSVENGMNTEAFF. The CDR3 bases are TGTGCCAGCAGCGTAGAGAACGGCATGAACACTGAAGCTTTCTTT.

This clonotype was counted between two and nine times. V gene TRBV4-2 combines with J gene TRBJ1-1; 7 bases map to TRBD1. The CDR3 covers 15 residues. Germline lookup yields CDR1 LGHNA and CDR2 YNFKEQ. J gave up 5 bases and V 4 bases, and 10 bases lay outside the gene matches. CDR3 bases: TGTGCCAGCAGCCTTCCGAGACAGGGTGGAACTGAAGCTTTCTTT. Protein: CASSLPRQGGTEAFF.

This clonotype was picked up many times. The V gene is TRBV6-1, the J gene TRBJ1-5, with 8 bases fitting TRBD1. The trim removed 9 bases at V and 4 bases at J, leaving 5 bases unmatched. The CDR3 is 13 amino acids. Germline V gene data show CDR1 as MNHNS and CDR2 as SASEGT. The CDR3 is CASSRGPNQPQHF. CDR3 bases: TGTGCCAGTTCCAGGGGGCCTAATCAGCCCCAGCATTTT.

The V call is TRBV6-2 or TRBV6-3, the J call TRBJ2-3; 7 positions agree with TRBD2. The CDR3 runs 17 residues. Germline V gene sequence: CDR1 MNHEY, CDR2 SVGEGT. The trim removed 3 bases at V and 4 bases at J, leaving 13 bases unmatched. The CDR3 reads CASSYRSRVTSADTQYF. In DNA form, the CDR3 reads TGTGCCAGCAGTTATCGTTCTCGGGTCACTAGCGCAGATACGCAGTATTTT.